A single sample gave rise to the 23 T cell receptor beta chains below, sequenced in a study of cytomegalovirus exposure and HLA in healthy donors. 13 Jbeta primers and 60 Vbeta primers were used for the PCR. The protocol was immunoSEQ multiplex PCR, while the TCRdb copy is restricted to in-frame clones and leaves out a portion. The table shows 170,000 or so clones, with roughly 83% occurring only once. The sequencing sample was made of PBMCs. The receptors here all came from a boy aged 2 to 9 in good health and CMV-seronegative.

The genes are TRBV9 and TRBJ2-2, with a possible D match to TRBD1 (5 bases). Trimming left V 10 bases short and J 3 bases short, with 10 bases between. CDR1 is SGDLS and CDR2 is YYNGEE in the germline V gene. The length of the CDR3 is 12 residues. DNA of the CDR3: TGTGCCGGACAATCAGACACCGGGGAGCTGTTTTTT. This translates into CAGQSDTGELFF.

The chain links TRBV30 to TRBJ2-5, with 9 bases that match TRBD1. The CDR3 sequence is 17 residues long. Unmatched junction bases numbered 13, after V lost 0 bases and J lost 5 bases. CDR1 is GTSNPN and CDR2 is SVGIG in the germline V gene (reference sequence). The CDR3 coding sequence is TGTGCCTGGAGTGTAAGATTGGGACAGGGAACGGGTGAGACCCAGTACTTC. The encoded protein is CAWSVRLGQGTGETQYF.

This chain links TRBV28 with TRBJ1-3; D might be TRBD1 (6 bases). Deletions cut 5 bases from V and 4 bases from J, with 21 bases between. There are 17 residues in the CDR3. Germline loops: CDR1 MDHEN, CDR2 SYDVKM. The CDR3, as DNA: TGTGCCAGCAGTCCACCTAGAACAGGGCCCCCCGGAAACACCATATATTTT. This sequence encodes CASSPPRTGPPGNTIYF.

The V gene is TRBV21-1, the J gene TRBJ2-1; the tabulated D call, TRBD1, remains unverified against the DNA. TRBV21-1 is a pseudogene locus. The length of the CDR3 is 17 residues. The CDR3 nucleotides read TGTGCCAGCAGCAAAGTCAGGGTACTCTTCTCCTACAATGAGCAGTTCTTC. Translating gives CASSKVRVLFSYNEQFF.

The chain uses TRBV7-3 and TRBJ2-1; D gene uncertain. The length of the CDR3 is 14 residues. V was clipped by 5 bases and J by 8 bases, with 16 bases between them. Germline V CDR1 and CDR2: SGHTA, FQGTGA. CDR3 sequence (DNA): TGTGCCAGCAGCCTAGGTGTTCAAAGCCATGAGCAGTTCTTC. Amino acid sequence: CASSLGVQSHEQFF.

The CDR3 is CASSRAGTSGTDTQYF. The CDR3 DNA follows: TGTGCCAGCAGCCGCGCCGGGACTAGCGGCACAGATACGCAGTATTTT. The J gene is TRBJ2-3, the V gene TRBV13, with TRBD2 identical over 10 bases. The V gene's germline CDR1 is PRHDT and CDR2 FYEKMQ (reference sequence). The CDR3 sequence is 16 residues long. V lost 5 bases and J lost 1; bases outside the gene matches: 6.

The chain uses TRBV5-1 and TRBJ2-1; 9 nucleotides line up with TRBD2. Germline loops: CDR1 SGHRS, CDR2 YFSETQ. The junction had 18 bases not matched to a gene; V was cut back by 0 bases and J by 8 bases. The CDR3 is 19 residues long. The DNA for the CDR3 is TGCGCCAGCAGCTTGGCCTGGGGGACAGCGGGGGGCTTATTAGATGAGCAGTTCTTC. Encoded protein: CASSLAWGTAGGLLDEQFF.

The rearrangement links TRBV5-6 to TRBJ2-7; 9 nucleotides agree with TRBD2. The CDR3 covers 15 residues. With 0 bases clipped from V and 3 bases from J, the junction kept 4 bases outside the gene matches. The V gene's germline CDR1 is SGHDT and CDR2 YYEEEE. In DNA, the CDR3 is TGTGCCAGCAGCTTGGGATTAGCGGGGGTCTACGAGCAGTACTTC. The encoded protein is CASSLGLAGVYEQYF.

This clone was detected a few times. The chain joins TRBV27 to TRBJ2-2; the D is unclear. The CDR3 has 12 amino acids. V lost 2 bases and J lost 8, with 6 bases in between. CDR1 is MNHEY and CDR2 is SMNVEV in the germline V gene (reference sequence). The chain's CDR3 is CASSLIGGELFF. The CDR3 DNA is TGTGCCAGCAGTTTAATCGGGGGGGAGCTGTTTTTT.

The genes are TRBV7-2 and TRBJ1-3; possibly TRBD1 for D (5 bases). CDR3 length: 16 amino acids. V lost 0 bases to trimming and J lost 3 bases, with 12 bases between them. CDR1 and CDR2 from the germline V gene are SGHTA and FQGNSA. CDR3 amino acids: CASSLAPGSIGNTIYF. In nucleotides, the CDR3 is TGTGCCAGCAGCTTAGCGCCAGGGTCCATTGGAAACACCATATATTTT. Full variable domain (remainder filled in from reference TRBV7-2 and TRBJ1-3): GAGVSQSPSNKVTEKGKDVELRCDPISGHTALYWYRQSLGQGLEFLIYFQGNSAPDKSGLPSDRFSAERTGGSVSTLTIQRTQQEDSAVYLCASSLAPGSIGNTIYFGEGSWLTVV.

This rearrangement joins TRBV9 to TRBJ1-2; D is perhaps TRBD1 (6 bases). CDR1 and CDR2 from the germline V gene are SGDLS and YYNGEE. This CDR3 has 18 amino acids. The V gene lost 4 bases and the J gene lost 4 bases, with 26 bases spanning the gap. The CDR3 DNA sequence: TGTGCCAGCAGCACCCCGGGGGGGGCTGCCCCTACCGCCTATGGCTACACCTTC. The encoded protein is CASSTPGGAAPTAYGYTF.

The chain is built from TRBV5-1 and TRBJ2-5, with TRBD1 matching over 9 bases. This CDR3 contains 14 residues. Per the germline V gene, CDR1 is SGHRS and CDR2 is YFSETQ. V gave up 8 bases and J gave up 5 bases; unmatched junction bases: 10. The CDR3 is CASSTQGAGETQYF. The DNA for the CDR3 is TGCGCCAGTTCTACACAGGGGGCGGGGGAGACCCAGTACTTC.

V and J are TRBV5-4 and TRBJ1-1; D possibly corresponds to TRBD1 (5 bases). The V gene's germline CDR1 is SGHNT and CDR2 YYREEE (reference sequence). Trimming shortened V by 4 bases and J by 8 bases, and 27 bases separated the two germline ends. The CDR3 sequence is 17 residues long. The CDR3 loop reads CASSPTPQGLVGIEAFF. The CDR3 DNA is TGTGCCAGCAGCCCGACCCCCCAGGGCCTGGTGGGAATAGAAGCTTTCTTT.

This chain connects TRBV10-1 to TRBJ2-3; no firm D call. The CDR3 covers 13 residues. V was clipped by 0 bases and J by 9 bases, with 10 bases between them. Germline V CDR1 and CDR2: WNHNN, SYGVQD (reference sequence). CDR3 nucleotide sequence: TGCGCCAGCAGTGAGTCGGGCAGGTTGACGCAGTATTTT. It yields the protein CASSESGRLTQYF.

This chain joins TRBV11-2 and TRBJ1-3; D unclear. The germline V gene has CDR1 SGHAT and CDR2 FQNNGV. The CDR3 is made up of 15 amino acids. V lost 1 base and J 1 base, leaving 8 bases between the germline ends. CDR3 sequence reads: CASSLGAVSGNTIYF. The CDR3 nucleotides read TGTGCCAGCAGCTTAGGCGCGGTTTCTGGAAACACCATATATTTT.

This rearrangement joins TRBV19 to TRBJ1-2; the D gene is possibly TRBD1 (5 bases). Trimming pared 4 bases from V and 5 bases from J, leaving 8 bases between. CDR3 length: 12 amino acids. The germline V gene has CDR1 LNHDA and CDR2 SQIVND (reference sequence). The CDR3 coding sequence is TGTGCCAGTAGTACCCGGGGGTATGGCTACACCTTC. Amino acids: CASSTRGYGYTF.

The chain joins TRBV19 to TRBJ1-1; D perhaps matches TRBD1 (5 bases). The V gene's germline CDR1 is LNHDA and CDR2 SQIVND (reference sequence). Trimming took off 7 bases at V and 8 bases at J, with 17 bases between the two ends. This CDR3 region has 13 residues. The CDR3 nucleotides read TGTGCCAGTAAATCCAGGGAAGCCTCCGAAGCTTTCTTT. The encoded protein is CASKSREASEAFF.

The chain is built from TRBV5-6 and TRBJ1-2, with D possibly TRBD1 on 5 matching bases. Germline V CDR1 and CDR2: SGHDT, YYEEEE. The CDR3 has 12 amino acids. The V and J ends lost 0 bases and 8 bases respectively, with 8 bases between them. CDR3 in amino acids: CASSLEPGGYTF. The CDR3 coding sequence is TGTGCCAGCAGCTTGGAACCAGGGGGCTACACCTTC.

Only a few counts were recorded for this clone. The chain links TRBV6-1 to TRBJ2-7; D uncertain. Germline V lookup: CDR1 MNHNS, CDR2 SASEGT. This CDR3 has 13 amino acids. V was trimmed by 2 bases and J by 2 bases, leaving 7 bases between them. This CDR3 is CASSESTAYEQYF. CDR3 DNA sequence: TGTGCCAGCAGTGAAAGTACGGCCTACGAGCAGTACTTC.

V gene TRBV10-3 combines with J gene TRBJ2-7, with D possibly TRBD2 on 5 matching bases. Germline CDR1 reads ENHRY; CDR2 reads SYGVKD. CDR3 length: 13 residues. V was pared by 0 bases and J by 6 bases, with 9 bases between. CDR3 DNA sequence: TGTGCCATCAGTGAGTCGACCCGGGGCGAGCAGTACTTC. This translates into CAISESTRGEQYF.

Written as DNA, the CDR3 is TGTGCCAGCAGTTCCCGGGAGGCGGGTTACAATGAGCAGTTCTTC. As protein: CASSSREAGYNEQFF. The chain recombines TRBV28 with TRBJ2-1, with 7 nucleotides matching TRBD2. The V gene end was trimmed by 4 bases and the J gene end by 4 bases; junction bases not matched to a gene: 7. The CDR3 runs 15 residues. Germline V gene data show CDR1 as MDHEN and CDR2 as SYDVKM.

The chain has TRBV6-5 and TRBJ2-1; the match to TRBD1 covers 11 bases. Trimming at V came to 8 bases and at J to 7 bases, leaving 10 bases not matched to a gene. In germline, CDR1 is MNHEY, CDR2 SVGAGI. This CDR3 has 15 residues. The CDR3 region has the DNA TGTGCCAGCCTCCCTCCCGGACAGGGGGCTAATGAGCAGTTCTTC. This encodes CASLPPGQGANEQFF.

This clone was counted between two and nine times. V usage is TRBV19 and J usage is TRBJ1-1; D not certain. V lost 4 bases and J 7 bases, leaving 13 bases between the germline ends. CDR1 and CDR2 from the germline V gene are LNHDA and SQIVND (reference sequence). This CDR3 contains 13 residues. The CDR3 nucleotides read TGTGCCAGTAGTACCCTAGAGGTCGGTGAAGCTTTCTTT. Translating gives CASSTLEVGEAFF. The full variable domain, completed using reference TRBV19 and TRBJ1-1, is DGGITQSPKYLFRKEGQNVTLSCEQNLNHDAMYWYRQDPGQGLRLIYYSQIVNDFQKGDIAEGYSVSREKKESFPLTVTSAQKNPTAFYLCASSTLEVGEAFFGQGTRLTVV.